The next 3 T cell receptor beta chains were all read from a single sample in a study of blood T cell repertoires in COVID-19. Libraries were prepared by immunoSEQ multiplex PCR; TCRdb keeps only in-frame clonotypes and omits some of them. The sample has 55,000 to 70,000 clones, roughly 80% seen once; the top ten hold under 30%. The sequenced sample consisted of peripheral blood. The origin of the receptors is a human donor in a cohort sampled during active COVID-19.

This clone was seen only a few times. The chain carries TRBV7-9 and TRBJ2-7; D is possibly TRBD1 (5 bases). The V and J ends lost 1 base and 10 bases respectively, with 8 bases between them. CDR3 length: 11 residues. Germline lookup yields CDR1 SEHNR and CDR2 FQNEAQ (reference sequence). The CDR3 coding sequence is TGTGCCAGCAGCTTAGAAGGGGTCCAGTACTTC. This translates into CASSLEGVQYF. Combining the CDR3 with reference TRBV7-9 and TRBJ2-7 gives the whole variable domain DTGVSQNPRHKITKRGQNVTFRCDPISEHNRLYWYRQTLGQGPEFLTYFQNEAQLEKSRLLSDRFSAERPKGSFSTLEIQRTEQGDSAMYLCASSLEGVQYFGPGTRLTVT.

V gene TRBV2 combines with J gene TRBJ2-7; 9 bases match TRBD1. Trimming cost V 10 bases and J 3 bases; bases outside gene matches: 7. Germline CDR1 reads SNHLY; CDR2 reads FYNNEI. The CDR3 contains 13 residues. The CDR3 sequence is CATATGGGYEQYF. CDR3 DNA sequence: TGTGCCACCGCGACAGGGGGAGGCTACGAGCAGTACTTC. Combining the CDR3 with reference TRBV2 and TRBJ2-7 gives the whole variable domain EPEVTQTPSHQVTQMGQEVILRCVPISNHLYFYWYRQILGQKVEFLVSFYNNEISEKSEIFDDQFSVERPDGSNFTLKIRSTKLEDSAMYFCATATGGGYEQYFGPGTRLTVT.

The chain has TRBV19 and TRBJ2-3, with D possibly being TRBD1 (6 bases). This CDR3 is built from 17 residues. With 6 bases removed from V and 0 bases from J, the gap between germline ends came to 19 bases. Germline CDR1 is LNHDA and CDR2 is SQIVND (reference sequence). The CDR3 bases are TGTGCCAGTAGAGGAGGCCTAACAGGGATTAGCACAGATACGCAGTATTTT. Translated, it gives CASRGGLTGISTDTQYF.